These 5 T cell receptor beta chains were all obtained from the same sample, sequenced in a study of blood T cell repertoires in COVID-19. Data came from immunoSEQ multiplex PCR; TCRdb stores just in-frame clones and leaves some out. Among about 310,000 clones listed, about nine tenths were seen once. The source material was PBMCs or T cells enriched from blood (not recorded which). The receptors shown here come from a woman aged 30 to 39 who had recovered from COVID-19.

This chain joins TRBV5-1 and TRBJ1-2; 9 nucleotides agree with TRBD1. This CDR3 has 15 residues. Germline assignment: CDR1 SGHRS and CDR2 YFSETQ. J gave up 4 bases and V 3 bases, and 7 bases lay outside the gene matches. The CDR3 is CASSSGTGLGYGYTF. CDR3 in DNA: TGCGCCAGCAGCTCCGGGACAGGGTTGGGCTATGGCTACACCTTC.

CDR3 sequence: CATSGRAEEQFF. DNA for the CDR3: TGTGCCACCAGTGGGAGAGCGGAAGAGCAGTTCTTC. The V call is TRBV24-1, the J call TRBJ2-1; the D gene is possibly TRBD2 (5 bases). CDR3 length: 12 residues. Germline V gene sequence: CDR1 KGHDR, CDR2 SFDVKD. Trimming left V 5 bases short and J 10 bases short, with 11 bases between.

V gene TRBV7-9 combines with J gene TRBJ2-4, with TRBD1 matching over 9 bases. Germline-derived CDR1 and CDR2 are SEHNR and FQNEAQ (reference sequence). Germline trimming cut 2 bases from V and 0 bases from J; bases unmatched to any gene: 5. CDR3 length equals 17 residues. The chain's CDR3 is CASSLSTGGLAKNIQYF. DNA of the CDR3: TGTGCCAGCAGCTTATCCACAGGGGGCTTAGCCAAAAACATTCAGTACTTC.

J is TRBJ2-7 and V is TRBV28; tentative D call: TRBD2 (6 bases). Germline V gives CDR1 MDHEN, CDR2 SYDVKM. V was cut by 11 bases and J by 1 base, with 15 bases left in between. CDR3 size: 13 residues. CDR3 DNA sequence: TGTGCCGCGGGACGGCCCGATTCCTACGAGCAGTACTTC. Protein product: CAAGRPDSYEQYF.

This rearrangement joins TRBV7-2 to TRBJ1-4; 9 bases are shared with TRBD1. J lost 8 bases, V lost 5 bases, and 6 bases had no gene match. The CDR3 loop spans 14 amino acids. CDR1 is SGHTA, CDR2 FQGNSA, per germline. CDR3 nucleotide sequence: TGTGCCAGCAGCCTACAGGGGGCGGGGGAAAAACTGTTTTTT. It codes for CASSLQGAGEKLFF.